The 29 T cell receptor beta chains reported below all come from one sample, sequenced in a study of blood T cell repertoires in COVID-19. The protocol was immunoSEQ multiplex PCR, while the TCRdb copy is restricted to in-frame clones and leaves out a portion. The sample consists of roughly 130,000 clones, around 75% of them appearing once. The sequencing input was peripheral blood. All receptors come from a woman between 70 and 85 years old with COVID-19, enrolled during active disease.

This chain links TRBV18 with TRBJ2-4; D is uncertain. V lost 3 bases and J lost 0, with 12 bases in between. Germline CDR1 and CDR2: KGHSH and LQKENI. The CDR3 extends over 16 amino acids. The CDR3 here is CASSPTQSSAKNIQYF. The CDR3 DNA reads TGTGCCAGCTCACCCACTCAATCCTCAGCCAAAAACATTCAGTACTTC. The full variable domain, rest sourced from reference TRBV18 and TRBJ2-4, is NAGVMQNPRHLVRRRGQEARLRCSPMKGHSHVYWYRQLPEEGLKFMVYLQKENIIDESGMPKERFSAEFPKEGPSILRIQQVVRGDSAAYFCASSPTQSSAKNIQYFGAGTRLSVL.

The chain employs TRBV15 and TRBJ2-5; 8 bases are shared with TRBD2. J lost 7 bases, V lost 0 bases, and 10 bases had no gene match. Germline-derived CDR1 and CDR2 are LNHNV and YYDKDF (reference sequence). This CDR3 contains 16 residues. The CDR3 nucleotides are TGTGCCACCAGCAGAGATATGCCGGGGGGGCCAGGGACCCAGTACTTC. It yields the protein CATSRDMPGGPGTQYF.

This sequence joins TRBV7-8 and TRBJ1-6, with a weak D call TRBD1 (6 bases). The germline V and J ends were trimmed by 4 bases and 5 bases, with 15 bases remaining between them. The CDR3 spans 16 residues. In germline, CDR1 is SGHVS, CDR2 FQNEAQ. In DNA, the CDR3 is TGTGCCAGCAGCTCCTCCGGACAGCTAGATAATTCACCCCTCCACTTT. It codes for CASSSSGQLDNSPLHF.

V gene TRBV27 combines with J gene TRBJ1-6; D gene unclear. CDR1 MNHEY and CDR2 SMNVEV come from the germline V gene (reference sequence). The CDR3 contains 14 residues. V lost 6 bases to trimming and J lost 9 bases, with 15 bases between them. CDR3 DNA sequence: TGTGCCAGCAGGCCCTTGACGACGGGTTCACCCCTCCACTTT. Protein: CASRPLTTGSPLHF.

The rearrangement uses TRBV6-2 or TRBV6-3 and TRBJ2-7, with D possibly being TRBD2 (6 bases). The germline CDR1 and CDR2 sequences are MNHEY and SVGEGT. Trimming pared 5 bases from V and 3 bases from J, leaving 17 bases between. The CDR3 has 15 amino acids. The CDR3 sequence: CASSGPGLPLYEQYF. CDR3 coding DNA: TGTGCCAGCAGTGGCCCGGGACTTCCGCTCTACGAGCAGTACTTC.

This chain's CDR3 is CASSWGRGRFAEAFF. The CDR3 region has the DNA TGCGCCAGCAGCTGGGGGAGGGGAAGGTTTGCTGAAGCTTTCTTT. The chain employs TRBV4-1 and TRBJ1-1; the D gene is possibly TRBD1 (5 bases). Germline-derived CDR1 and CDR2 are MGHRA and YSYEKL. The germline V and J ends were trimmed by 5 bases and 6 bases, with 19 bases remaining between them. This CDR3 is built from 15 residues.

The chain is built from TRBV5-4 and TRBJ1-5; D perhaps matches TRBD1 (6 bases). This CDR3 comprises 13 residues. Trimming stripped 0 bases from V and 7 bases from J, with 8 bases between. Germline CDR1 SGHNT, CDR2 YYREEE (reference sequence). For the CDR3, the DNA is TGTGCCAGCAGCTTGGACAGGGAGCAGCCCCAGCATTTT. It yields the protein CASSLDREQPQHF.

The chain has TRBV27 and TRBJ1-6; D ambiguous. CDR1 is MNHEY and CDR2 is SMNVEV in the germline V gene (reference sequence). The ends were cut back, 4 bases at V and 8 bases at J, with 21 bases in the middle. This CDR3 comprises 17 residues. CDR3 in amino acids: CASSSRRDLSRDSPLHF. CDR3 nucleotides: TGTGCCAGCAGTTCACGCCGAGACCTCAGTCGGGATTCACCCCTCCACTTT.

The chain uses TRBV18 and TRBJ1-2; D uncertain. Germline loops: CDR1 KGHSH, CDR2 LQKENI. Trimming removed 3 bases from V and 6 bases from J, with 14 bases in between. The CDR3 covers 14 residues. This CDR3 is CASSPSHDYNGYTF. The CDR3 DNA follows: TGTGCCAGCTCACCGTCACACGATTACAATGGCTACACCTTC.

This chain connects TRBV18 to TRBJ1-1, with 10 bases identical to TRBD1. J was trimmed by 1 base and V by 1 base; bases with no gene match: 3. The CDR3 runs to 16 residues. Germline V gene sequence: CDR1 KGHSH, CDR2 LQKENI. The CDR3 region is CASSPRTGGKNTEAFF. In nucleotides, the CDR3 is TGTGCCAGCTCACCACGGACAGGGGGGAAGAACACTGAAGCTTTCTTT.

The chain uses TRBV11-2 and TRBJ2-3; a weak D match, TRBD2 (6 bases). The germline V and J ends were trimmed by 4 bases and 6 bases, with 11 bases remaining between them. The CDR3 contains 13 residues. CDR1 is SGHAT, CDR2 FQNNGV, per germline. The CDR3 coding sequence is TGTGCCAGCAGCTCGGGAGCTGCGGATACGCAGTATTTT. Translation: CASSSGAADTQYF.

The CDR3 nucleotides read TGTGCCAGCAGTTCTGACGCGGGCAATCAGCCCCAGCATTTT. Translated: CASSSDAGNQPQHF. This chain joins TRBV28 and TRBJ1-5; D is unclear. Germline-derived CDR1 and CDR2 are MDHEN and SYDVKM. The length of the CDR3 is 14 residues. The germline V and J ends were trimmed by 4 bases and 2 bases, with 9 bases remaining between them.

This chain joins TRBV25-1 and TRBJ1-4; a weak D match, TRBD1 (5 bases). The germline V and J ends were trimmed by 4 bases and 5 bases, with 11 bases remaining between them. CDR1 and CDR2 from the germline V gene are MGHDK and SYGVNS. This CDR3 region has 14 residues. CDR3 in DNA: TGTGCCAGCAGTGTTGGACACCGGAATGAAAAACTGTTTTTT. Translation: CASSVGHRNEKLFF.

J is TRBJ1-4 and V is TRBV7-2; 8 bases are shared with TRBD1. Germline loops: CDR1 SGHTA, CDR2 FQGNSA. This CDR3 spans 14 amino acids. The ends lost 6 bases at V and 7 bases at J; junction bases unmatched: 7. The CDR3 DNA follows: TGTGCCAGCAGACCAGGGGGCGCTAGTGAAAAACTGTTTTTT. Translating gives CASRPGGASEKLFF. Full variable domain (rest looked up from reference TRBV7-2 and TRBJ1-4): GAGVSQSPSNKVTEKGKDVELRCDPISGHTALYWYRQSLGQGLEFLIYFQGNSAPDKSGLPSDRFSAERTGGSVSTLTIQRTQQEDSAVYLCASRPGGASEKLFFGSGTQLSVL.

The chain joins TRBV5-4 to TRBJ1-1; TRBD1 agrees at 7 bases. Per the germline V gene, CDR1 is SGHNT and CDR2 is YYREEE (reference sequence). The CDR3 extends over 18 amino acids. V lost 3 bases, J lost 0 bases, and 14 bases stayed unmatched. This CDR3 reads CASSSVRTGRGMNTEAFF. In DNA, the CDR3 is TGTGCCAGCAGCTCTGTCCGGACAGGAAGGGGGATGAACACTGAAGCTTTCTTT.

This chain uses TRBV2 with TRBJ1-6; a possible D gene is TRBD1 (5 bases). V was shortened by 4 bases and J by 10 bases, with 11 bases between the two germline ends. The CDR3 loop spans 13 amino acids. Germline CDR1 SNHLY, CDR2 FYNNEI. CDR3 nucleotide sequence: TGTGCCAGCAGTGGGGGGGTAAGGTCACCCCTCCACTTT. Amino acid sequence: CASSGGVRSPLHF.

CDR3 DNA: TGTGCCAGCAGTGGGGGCTTTCAAGAGACCCAGTACTTC. Its translation is CASSGGFQETQYF. The rearrangement links TRBV12-3 or TRBV12-4 to TRBJ2-5, with D maybe TRBD1 (6 bases). The CDR3 loop spans 13 amino acids. The germline V and J ends were trimmed by 5 bases and 2 bases, with 9 bases remaining between them.

The chain links TRBV5-6 to TRBJ1-2; 8 nucleotides agree with TRBD1. CDR1 is SGHDT and CDR2 is YYEEEE in the germline V gene. V trimming: 3 bases; J trimming: 7 bases; junction bases outside the gene matches: 8. CDR3 size: 14 residues. The CDR3 here is CASSSDRGVGGYTF. The CDR3 bases are TGTGCCAGCAGCTCCGACAGGGGAGTGGGTGGCTACACCTTC.

The V gene is TRBV6-1, the J gene TRBJ2-7, with D maybe TRBD1 (5 bases). Trimming removed 2 bases from V and 6 bases from J, with 14 bases in between. CDR1 and CDR2 from the germline V gene are MNHNS and SASEGT. The CDR3 extends over 14 amino acids. The CDR3 DNA is TGTGCCAGCAGTGAAACAGGCTATTCTATCGAGCAGTACTTC. This translates into CASSETGYSIEQYF.

J is TRBJ2-7 and V is TRBV5-4; TRBD2 agrees at 8 bases. This CDR3 has 15 residues. J gave up 5 bases and V 4 bases, and 11 bases lay outside the gene matches. CDR1 and CDR2 (germline): SGHNT, YYREEE (reference sequence). CDR3 loop: CASSARGGHFDEQYF. CDR3 nucleotides: TGTGCCAGCAGCGCCCGGGGGGGACACTTTGACGAGCAGTACTTC.

The V and J genes are TRBV2 and TRBJ1-2; D gene ambiguous. The V end was cut by 3 bases, the J end by 2 bases, with 22 bases between. The CDR3 is 18 residues long. Germline V gene data show CDR1 as SNHLY and CDR2 as FYNNEI. CDR3 bases: TGTGCCAGCAGTGAGCCCCGGGGAGAGGCAACGAGGAACTATGGCTACACCTTC. Amino acids: CASSEPRGEATRNYGYTF. The variable domain in full, with the rest retrieved from reference TRBV2 and TRBJ1-2, is EPEVTQTPSHQVTQMGQEVILRCVPISNHLYFYWYRQILGQKVEFLVSFYNNEISEKSEIFDDQFSVERPDGSNFTLKIRSTKLEDSAMYFCASSEPRGEATRNYGYTFGSGTRLTVV.

V is TRBV19 and J is TRBJ2-2, with D possibly matching TRBD1 (6 bases). The CDR3 sequence is 12 residues long. Germline-derived CDR1 and CDR2 are LNHDA and SQIVND (reference sequence). V dropped 5 bases and J dropped 7 bases, with 8 bases sitting between them. CDR3 amino acids: CASSFRGGELFF. DNA of the CDR3: TGTGCCAGTAGTTTCAGGGGCGGGGAGCTGTTTTTT.

The V gene is TRBV19, the J gene TRBJ1-5; D is perhaps TRBD1 (5 bases). The length of the CDR3 is 14 residues. Trimming cost V 3 bases and J 2 bases, with 8 bases left between them. CDR1 and CDR2 from the germline V gene are LNHDA and SQIVND (reference sequence). The chain's CDR3 is CASSMGQGNQPQHF. Written as DNA, the CDR3 is TGTGCCAGTAGTATGGGGCAGGGCAATCAGCCCCAGCATTTT.

V and J are TRBV6-1 and TRBJ2-7, with D perhaps matching TRBD1 (5 bases). Germline V gene lookup returns CDR1 MNHNS and CDR2 SASEGT. Trimming cost V 1 base and J 3 bases, with 13 bases left between them. CDR3 size: 15 residues. The CDR3 nucleotides read TGTGCCAGCAGTGAAGGCAGGGCCCCACGCTACGAGCAGTACTTC. Translated, it gives CASSEGRAPRYEQYF.

This clone has a single count. The chain is built from TRBV6-2 or TRBV6-3 and TRBJ1-1; a weak D match, TRBD1 (6 bases). V was clipped by 0 bases and J by 1 base, with 12 bases between them. The V gene's germline CDR1 is MNHEY and CDR2 SVGEGT. This CDR3 comprises 16 residues. The CDR3 nucleotides are TGTGCCAGCAGTTACTCGACAGTGACAGGGAACACTGAAGCTTTCTTT. Translation gives CASSYSTVTGNTEAFF.

The chain has TRBV18 and TRBJ1-3; the match to TRBD1 covers 7 bases. Germline CDR1 and CDR2: KGHSH and LQKENI. This CDR3 has 16 residues. V lost 3 bases to trimming and J lost 0 bases; unmatched junction nucleotides: 5. CDR3 loop: CASSPGQEISGNTIYF. CDR3 DNA sequence: TGTGCCAGCTCACCCGGACAGGAAATCTCTGGAAACACCATATATTTT.

This clone was counted only a few times. The genes are TRBV5-1 and TRBJ2-3; TRBD2 might be the D (5 bases). The CDR3 has 13 amino acids. The germline V and J ends were trimmed by 6 bases and 2 bases, with 10 bases remaining between them. Germline assignment: CDR1 SGHRS and CDR2 YFSETQ. CDR3 protein: CASNEGTTDTQYF. The CDR3 DNA reads as TGCGCCAGCAATGAGGGTACCACAGATACGCAGTATTTT.

The V call is TRBV7-2, the J call TRBJ2-4, with D possibly being TRBD1 (6 bases). CDR1 and CDR2 from the germline V gene are SGHTA and FQGNSA. The CDR3 extends over 15 amino acids. V was clipped by 6 bases and J by 0 bases, with 12 bases between them. Here the CDR3 reads CASRPPTGAKNIQYF. CDR3 nucleotides: TGTGCCAGCAGACCCCCGACAGGAGCCAAAAACATTCAGTACTTC.

The CDR3 DNA reads as TGTGCCAGGCCTATTCCTGGAAACACCATATATTTT. Its protein is CARPIPGNTIYF. The rearrangement joins TRBV19 to TRBJ1-3; D uncertain. The germline gives CDR1 LNHDA, CDR2 SQIVND (reference sequence). The ends were cut back, 9 bases at V and 2 bases at J, with 8 bases in the middle. CDR3 length equals 12 residues.